This T cell receptor beta chain was identified during a study of blood T cell repertoires in COVID-19. The table came from immunoSEQ multiplex PCR; TCRdb's copy has only in-frame clones and leaves some out. The repertoire holds 150,000 to 200,000 clones, with roughly 80% as singletons. The sequenced sample consisted of peripheral blood. The clonotype comes from a woman of 80 years or more with COVID-19, enrolled during active disease.

CDR3 residues: CASSRGTGNEKLFF. The CDR3 region has the DNA TGTGCCAGCAGCCGAGGGACAGGCAATGAAAAACTGTTTTTT. This rearrangement joins TRBV5-4 to TRBJ1-4, with 8 bases matching TRBD1. The V gene's germline CDR1 is SGHNT and CDR2 YYREEE (reference sequence). V dropped 4 bases and J dropped 5; count of bases not matched to a gene: 4. The CDR3 covers 14 residues.